This T cell receptor beta chain stems from a study of cytomegalovirus exposure and HLA in healthy donors. Overall study findings and caveats: In vitro work confirmed that three CMV-associated chains recognize CMV antigens. Earlier findings revealed that most TCR beta V segments proved productive either about 87% or about 30% of the time.

The germline CDR1 and CDR2 sequences are SGHRS and YFSETQ. The CDR3 spans 13 residues. V dropped 1 base and J dropped 5 bases, with 9 bases sitting between them. With regard to this clone: Antigen: not known.

The PCR was carried out with 60 Vbeta primers and 13 Jbeta primers. TCRdb keeps only in-frame clones here, not all; method: immunoSEQ multiplex PCR. Among roughly 200,000 clones, roughly 80% were seen once, and the ten largest hold about 1.7%. This chain connects TRBV5-1 to TRBJ1-1; D is undetermined. The sequence came from a young woman in good health and CMV-seronegative. Specimen: PBMCs. The CDR3 is CASSLRRGTEAFF. CDR3 DNA sequence: TGCGCCAGCAGCTTGCGAAGAGGAACTGAAGCTTTCTTT.